Given below is one T cell receptor beta chain in context. Its antigen is still unknown. This sample was included in a study of cytomegalovirus exposure and HLA in healthy donors. In the study overall: An earlier analysis identified 117 million unique TCR beta sequences in about 179 million T cells.

The study, taken as a whole, reports: A later analysis reported that several of the most significant clusters appeared to be linked to common viral pathogens, among them Epstein-Barr virus. V- and J-gene trimming in TCR beta was tied to a missense DCLRE1C variant by an analysis performed later.

There are 16 residues in the CDR3. The germline gives CDR1 MGHRA, CDR2 YSYEKL. V was clipped by 4 bases and J by 8 bases, with 18 bases between them. The study ran its PCR with 60 Vbeta and 13 Jbeta primers. The repertoire was sequenced with immunoSEQ multiplex PCR; TCRdb's copy has only in-frame clones and lacks some. The sample yields 80,000 to 95,000 clones, under 80% seen once. The source material was PBMCs. The V call is TRBV4-1, the J call TRBJ1-6; a possible D gene is TRBD1 (5 bases). The sequence was obtained from a woman aged 25 to 39 in good health and CMV-seronegative. As DNA, the CDR3 is TGCGCCAGCAGCCTCCTTTACAGGACTACGTATTCACCCCTCCACTTT. Amino acid sequence: CASSLLYRTTYSPLHF.